This T cell receptor (beta chain) was captured in a study of blood T cell repertoires in COVID-19. Sequencing was performed with immunoSEQ multiplex PCR; in TCRdb, only in-frame clones are kept and a portion is missing. The sample lists about 140,000 clones; about 79% were seen once. The CDR3 length is 13 residues. The V gene lost 1 base and the J gene lost 8 bases, with 11 bases spanning the gap. The specimen was peripheral blood. This chain joins TRBV12-3 or TRBV12-4 and TRBJ1-2; D may be TRBD1 (5 bases). The sequence was collected from a man between 60 and 75 years old with active or convalescent COVID-19. The DNA for the CDR3 is TGTGCCAGCAGTTTAGACCACGGGGGAGGCTACACCTTC. Its translation: CASSLDHGGGYTF.